These T cell receptor beta chains were read from a single sample in a study of T cells in Graves' hyperthyroidism and ophthalmopathy. MiXCR was run by TCRdb on the multiplex PCR reads, yielding one entry per CDR3 protein. The profile shows hundreds of thousands of distinct CDR3 sequences, roughly 14% of them singletons. The sequenced sample consisted of blood. These TCRs come from a man aged 18 to 30 with Graves' ophthalmopathy. The CDR3 runs from the conserved cysteine through the conserved F or W.

J: TRBJ2-3; V: TRBV12-3/TRBV12-4; CDR3: CASSLAQPDTQYF
J: TRBJ2-1; V: TRBV19; CDR3: CASSMGSSSYNEQFF
J: TRBJ1-6; V: TRBV6-1; CDR3: CASRRVRNSPLHF
J: TRBJ2-2; V: TRBV9; CDR3: CASSPRGMDTGELFF
J: TRBJ2-1; V: TRBV24-1; CDR3: CATSDLDRGRSGEQFF
J: TRBJ2-1; V: TRBV7-9; CDR3: CASSTSPAGNEQFF
J: TRBJ2-1; V: TRBV7-8; CDR3: CASSLGADDTYNEQFF
J: TRBJ2-1; V: TRBV29-1; CDR3: CSVDSAYNEQFF
J: TRBJ2-1; V: TRBV6-1; CDR3: CASSTGEGYYNEQFF
J: TRBJ2-3; V: TRBV7-2; CDR3: CASRTSGGSTDTQYF
J: TRBJ1-4; V: TRBV30; CDR3: CAGLGANEKLFF
J: TRBJ1-6; V: TRBV18; CDR3: CASSPGTGESSPLHF
J: TRBJ2-5; V: TRBV7-9; CDR3: CASSSNSGIQETQYF
J: TRBJ2-5; V: TRBV20-1; CDR3: CSASDREGLETQYF
J: TRBJ1-4; V: TRBV12-3/TRBV12-4; CDR3: CASGERRGNEKLFF
J: TRBJ1-4; V: TRBV7-8; CDR3: CASRHTGTLENKLFF
J: TRBJ2-7; V: TRBV5-1; CDR3: CASSRNSGSSYEQYF
J: TRBJ1-2; V: TRBV12-3/TRBV12-4; CDR3: CASSPHSLADGYTF
J: TRBJ2-5; V: TRBV11-2; CDR3: CASSLGHGGPQETQYF
J: TRBJ1-3; V: TRBV30; CDR3: CAWSVGTGDGNTIYF